The 6 T cell receptor beta chains below were found in one sample sequenced in a study of blood T cell repertoires in COVID-19. Produced via immunoSEQ multiplex PCR; TCRdb's table is partial and in-frame only. Among 200,000 to 300,000 clones listed, more than 70% were seen once. Sequences were obtained from PBMCs or T cells enriched from blood (not recorded which). All receptors derive from a woman in her thirties or forties with acute COVID-19.

V is TRBV10-3 and J is TRBJ2-3, with D maybe TRBD2 (6 bases). The length of the CDR3 is 14 residues. Trimming stripped 5 bases from V and 2 bases from J, with 11 bases between. Germline V gene lookup returns CDR1 ENHRY and CDR2 SYGVKD. The CDR3 protein is CAISRGLPTDTQYF. CDR3 bases: TGTGCCATCAGTCGGGGACTTCCCACAGATACGCAGTATTTT.

J is TRBJ1-1 and V is TRBV18, with 8 bases matching TRBD1. The V and J ends lost 2 bases and 2 bases, in that order; junction bases with no gene match: 4. The CDR3 sequence is 15 residues long. The germline gives CDR1 KGHSH, CDR2 LQKENI. For the CDR3, the DNA is TGTGCCAGCTCACCAATAGGGACAGGTAACACTGAAGCTTTCTTT. Its protein product is CASSPIGTGNTEAFF.

CDR3 bases: TGTGCCAGCAGCCCCCCCGGGACAGGTGGTTCTGGAAACACCATATATTTT. Amino acids: CASSPPGTGGSGNTIYF. This sequence joins TRBV9 and TRBJ1-3; 8 bases match TRBD1. This CDR3 comprises 17 residues. V dropped 4 bases and J dropped 1; count of bases not matched to a gene: 10. The germline V gene has CDR1 SGDLS and CDR2 YYNGEE.

This chain links TRBV10-3 with TRBJ2-5; D might be TRBD2 (6 bases). Germline assignment: CDR1 ENHRY and CDR2 SYGVKD. V lost 5 bases, J lost 5 bases, and 6 bases lay in between. CDR3 length equals 11 residues. The CDR3 protein is CAISSGETQYF. For the CDR3, the DNA is TGTGCCATCAGTAGCGGGGAGACCCAGTACTTC.

V usage is TRBV29-1 and J usage is TRBJ1-1, with 7 bases matching TRBD1. The CDR3 has 13 residues. With V trimmed by 7 bases and J by 4 bases, 9 bases remained unmatched. In germline, CDR1 is SQVTM, CDR2 ANQGSEA. As DNA, the CDR3 is TGCAGCGCGACGAAGACAGGGCTCACTGAAGCTTTCTTT. Residues: CSATKTGLTEAFF. The full variable domain, its missing parts supplied by reference TRBV29-1 and TRBJ1-1, is SAVISQKPSRDICQRGTSLTIQCQVDSQVTMMFWYRQQPGQSLTLIATANQGSEATYESGFVIDKFPISRPNLTFSTLTVSNMSPEDSSIYLCSATKTGLTEAFFGQGTRLTVV.

CDR3 sequence reads: CASSYGGTSGSVDEQFF. The CDR3 DNA follows: TGTGCCAGCAGTTACGGGGGGACTAGCGGGAGTGTAGATGAGCAGTTCTTC. V gene TRBV6-2 or TRBV6-3 combines with J gene TRBJ2-1; 14 nucleotides align to TRBD2. The germline V gene encodes CDR1 MNHEY and CDR2 SVGEGT. The CDR3 runs to 17 residues. J was trimmed by 8 bases and V by 2 bases; bases with no gene match: 8.